One and the same sample provided the 13 T cell receptor beta chains below, sequenced in a study of CD4 and CD8 cells across lung adenocarcinoma regions. TCRdb itself ran the PCR reads through MiXCR, one entry per CDR3 protein. The table has 13,000 or so distinct CDR3 sequences, around 40% seen once. Sequencing was done on a sample of CD4+ T cells from the center of a lung tumor. These receptors originate from a male donor with lung adenocarcinoma. The CD4 and CD8 labels of this study may be unreliable.

The sample holds a few counts of this clonotype. This rearrangement joins TRBV27 to TRBJ1-5, with TRBD1 matching over 7 bases. The CDR3 has 16 residues. Per the germline V gene, CDR1 is MNHEY and CDR2 is SMNVEV (reference sequence). V was clipped by 4 bases and J by 2 bases; unmatched bases: 8. The CDR3 sequence is CASSSGDRHGNQPQHF. The CDR3 nucleotides are TGTGCCAGCAGTTCAGGGGACAGACACGGCAATCAGCCCCAGCATTTT.

The chain couples TRBV10-1 to TRBJ2-1; perhaps D is TRBD1 or TRBD2 (6 bases each). The J call is in doubt because the DNA end fits TRBJ2-7 better. There are 15 residues in the CDR3. CDR1 and CDR2 from the germline V gene are WNHNN and SYGVQD (reference sequence). CDR3 in DNA: TGCGCCAGGGGGGCCGGGGGCCGCGACGATGAGACGCAGTACTTC. Its translation: CARGAGGRDDETQYF.

This clonotype was seen only a few times. This sequence joins TRBV6-1 and TRBJ2-3; maybe TRBD2 (6 bases). Between the trimmed V and J ends, which lost 6 bases and 0 bases, there was a span of 13 bases. The germline V gene encodes CDR1 MNHNS and CDR2 SASEGT. The CDR3 contains 15 residues. This CDR3 is CASSGGIHSTDTQYF. The CDR3 nucleotides are TGTGCCAGCAGCGGCGGGATCCACAGCACAGATACGCAGTATTTT.

V usage is TRBV6-5 and J usage is TRBJ2-1; TRBD1 or TRBD2 may be the D gene (5 bases each). The CDR3 is 14 amino acids. V lost 2 bases, J lost 8 bases, and 13 bases lay in between. Germline CDR1 and CDR2: MNHEY and SVGAGI. The chain's CDR3 is CASSYGAGSDEQFF. Written as DNA, the CDR3 is TGTGCCAGCAGTTACGGGGCAGGGAGCGATGAGCAGTTCTTC.

In this sample, this clonotype turned up many times. The chain has TRBV24-1 and TRBJ2-5; 8 bases are a match to TRBD1. The junction had 4 bases not matched to a gene; V was cut back by 4 bases and J by 4 bases. The length of the CDR3 is 14 residues. Germline assignment: CDR1 KGHDR and CDR2 SFDVKD. This CDR3 reads CATSETGEGETQYF. The CDR3 DNA sequence: TGTGCCACCAGTGAGACAGGGGAAGGAGAGACCCAGTACTTC.

This clonotype was counted a few times. The CDR3 reads CASSDLGGAYGYTF. DNA for the CDR3: TGTGCCAGCAGTGATTTGGGGGGTGCCTATGGCTACACCTTC. This chain links TRBV25-1 with TRBJ1-2, with D perhaps TRBD1 (5 bases). The V and J ends lost 3 bases and 4 bases respectively, with 12 bases between them. The CDR3 runs 14 residues. CDR1 and CDR2 from the germline V gene are MGHDK and SYGVNS.

On this clonotype itself: An end of the junction differs from the germline gene, which may be a read error. The V call is TRBV6-5, the J call TRBJ2-3; 12 bases are a match to TRBD2. From germline, CDR1 is MNHEY and CDR2 SVGAGI. This CDR3 has 16 amino acids. The DNA of the CDR3 is TGTGCCAGCAGCTTACTAGCGGGAGGTCCCACAGATACCCAGTATTTT. Translating it yields CASSLLAGGPTDTQYF.

This clonotype appeared many times. V usage is TRBV6-1 and J usage is TRBJ2-5; 9 nucleotides align to TRBD1. This CDR3 has 13 residues. The germline gives CDR1 MNHNS, CDR2 SASEGT. V shed 6 bases and J 5 bases; nucleotides not matched to a gene: 4. CDR3 sequence reads: CASSPGTGETQYF. CDR3 nucleotides: TGTGCCAGCAGCCCCGGGACAGGGGAGACCCAGTACTTC.

This clonotype appeared a few times. This chain links TRBV6-1 with TRBJ2-2; TRBD2 matches at 7 bases. The germline CDR1 and CDR2 sequences are MNHNS and SASEGT. The CDR3 spans 17 residues. J lost 4 bases, V lost 3 bases, and 11 bases had no gene match. In DNA, the CDR3 is TGTGCCAGCAGTGATTCTTTCGGACTAGGATTCACCGGGGAGCTGTTTTTT. Its protein product is CASSDSFGLGFTGELFF.

This clonotype has ten or more counts. This chain connects TRBV9 to TRBJ2-5, with a weak D call TRBD1 (6 bases). CDR1 is SGDLS, CDR2 YYNGEE, per germline. Trimming cost V 0 bases and J 4 bases, with 16 bases left between them. The CDR3 contains 16 residues. CDR3 DNA: TGTGCCAGCAGCGTAGGACAGGCTCTTCTATTAGAGACCCAGTACTTC. Its translation is CASSVGQALLLETQYF.

This clonotype was recorded many times. The chain employs TRBV6-5 and TRBJ2-3; 12 nucleotides line up with TRBD1. This CDR3 is 17 amino acids long. V shed 4 bases, J shed 4 bases, and the junction held 9 bases outside the gene matches. Germline assignment: CDR1 MNHEY and CDR2 SVGAGI. The CDR3 sequence: CASSSAQGTGGADTQYF. CDR3 nucleotides: TGTGCCAGCAGTTCCGCCCAGGGGACAGGGGGCGCAGATACGCAGTATTTT.

The table lists this clonotype with many counts. The chain is built from TRBV6-1 and TRBJ1-2, with TRBD1 as a possible D gene (6 bases). Trimming took off 2 bases at V and 13 bases at J, with 17 bases between the two ends. Germline V CDR1 and CDR2: MNHNS, SASEGT. The CDR3 spans 13 residues. Here the CDR3 reads CASSEHSSDSTTF. CDR3 coding DNA: TGTGCCAGCAGTGAACATTCATCGGACAGCACCACCTTC.

This clonotype is deemed medium-sized. V and J are TRBV6-1 and TRBJ2-1, with D possibly being TRBD1 (6 bases). Judging by the DNA end, TRBJ2-7 fits better; the J call may be wrong. The CDR3 covers 14 residues. Germline assignment: CDR1 MNHNS and CDR2 SASEGT. The CDR3 DNA reads TGTGCCAGCAGTGAAATTAACAGAGGGGGCGAGCAGTACTTC. Protein sequence: CASSEINRGGEQYF.